Listed below are T cell receptor beta chains from one sample, sequenced in a study of technical replicates of blood from several donors. Libraries were prepared by immunoSEQ multiplex PCR; TCRdb keeps only in-frame clonotypes and omits some of them. This table has 75,000 to 90,000 clones, about 89% appearing once. Sequences were obtained from T cells isolated from PBMCs. The receptors shown here come from a human donor in good health. The CDR3 runs from the conserved cysteine through the conserved F or W. Each record gives: D gene, CDR3 length, V gene, J gene, CDR3 protein, CDR3 DNA. The D gene is left open where the match is weak.

>NA|15|TRBV5-1|TRBJ2-1
CASSLDGTRGNEQFF
TGCGCCAGCAGCTTGGACGGGACAAGGGGCAATGAGCAGTTCTTC
>NA|19|TRBV7-9|TRBJ2-4
CASSLDRALDVYGGDIQYF
TGTGCCAGCAGCTTAGATCGCGCCTTGGATGTTTATGGTGGAGACATTCAGTACTTC
>TRBD1|14|TRBV6-1|TRBJ1-5
CAAGTGPSNQPQHF
TGTGCCGCCGGGACAGGACCTAGCAATCAGCCCCAGCATTTT
>TRBD1|15|TRBV6-5|TRBJ1-1
CASWDREVMNTEAFF
TGTGCCAGCTGGGACAGGGAAGTGATGAACACTGAAGCTTTCTTT
>NA|15|TRBV5-1|TRBJ2-7
CASLNGVGADYEQYF
TGCGCCAGCTTAAACGGAGTGGGTGCCGACTACGAGCAGTACTTC
>NA|15|TRBV7-9|TRBJ2-7
CASSLEGGLTYEQYF
TGTGCCAGCAGCTTAGAAGGTGGGCTTACCTACGAGCAGTACTTC
>NA|11|TRBV10-2|TRBJ2-5
CASSDPETQYF
TGCGCCAGCAGTGACCCGGAGACCCAGTACTTC
>TRBD1|13|TRBV2|TRBJ1-5
CASRDRGNQPQHF
TGTGCCAGCAGGGACAGGGGCAATCAGCCCCAGCATTTT
>NA|15|TRBV19|TRBJ1-5
CASSIRGGSNQPQHF
TGTGCCAGTAGTATACGGGGAGGGAGCAATCAGCCTCAGCATTTT
>TRBD2|17|TRBV9|TRBJ2-3
CASSVNFRTSGTDTQYF
TGTGCCAGCAGCGTAAATTTCAGGACTAGCGGCACAGATACGCAGTATTTT
>TRBD2|16|TRBV16|TRBJ2-1
CASSHRGLAGVLAQFF
TGTGCCAGCAGCCACCGAGGGCTAGCGGGGGTCTTGGCGCAGTTCTTC
>TRBD1|17|TRBV15|TRBJ2-3
CATSRGIGQGGTDTQYF
TGTGCCACCAGCAGAGGGATTGGACAGGGCGGTACAGATACGCAGTATTTT
>NA|15|TRBV19|TRBJ2-1
CASSMSGQSYNEQFF
TGTGCCAGTAGTATGTCCGGACAGTCCTACAATGAGCAGTTCTTC
>TRBD2|13|TRBV29-1|TRBJ2-1
CSPGLAGVNEQFF
TGCAGCCCGGGACTAGCGGGAGTTAATGAGCAGTTCTTC
>TRBD2|17|TRBV5-1|TRBJ2-1
CASSQGLAGASSNEQFF
TGCGCCAGCAGCCAGGGACTAGCGGGGGCCTCCTCCAATGAGCAGTTCTTC
>NA|13|TRBV5-1|TRBJ2-1
CASSLELYNEQFF
TGCGCCAGCAGCTTGGAACTTTACAATGAGCAGTTCTTC
>NA|16|TRBV27|TRBJ2-1
CASRSTGPSSYNEQFF
TGTGCCAGCAGATCAACAGGGCCAAGCTCCTACAATGAGCAGTTCTTC
>TRBD1|14|TRBV4-1|TRBJ1-4
CASNLGTDYEKLFF
TGCGCCAGCAACCTCGGGACAGATTATGAAAAACTGTTTTTT